One T cell receptor beta chain is described in this entry. Its binding antigen is unknown. Per-base qualities were not stored, and no clone one base away is much larger. Compared with germline, V lacks 0 bases and J lacks 6 bases; bases without a gene match: 7. Sequences ENHRY (CDR1) and SYGVKD (CDR2) are obtained from the germline V gene. The CDR3 sequence holds 15 residues, the cysteine and phenylalanine included. Solely the CDR3 DNA is kept, with 45 bases framed from the first base. Library preparation employed 5' RACE. Instrument on record: NextSeq 500. In the TCR library protocol, unique molecular identifiers were attached to individual cDNA molecules to correct for PCR bias and sequencing error. Both TCR alpha and beta chains were sequenced, and tight co-correlation was observed between alpha and beta sequence abundances in each sample. The study's processing was this. Decombinator V4 was used to annotate TCR sequences for V gene, J gene and CDR3. TCRs were defined as expanded if a significant change between any two time points was detected under a Poisson model with p below 0.0001. TCR abundances were normalised to the total number of TCRs sequenced per sample and were expressed as counts per million. MAIT TCRs were defined by TRAV1-2 paired with TRAJ12, TRAJ20 or TRAJ33, and iNKT TCRs by TRAV10 paired with TRAJ18. VDJdb, accessed 1 November 2021, was searched for CMV, EBV and SARS-CoV-2 annotated TCRs, with TCRs annotated for multiple antigens excluded. The raw public reads went through TCRdb reprocessing: fastp at Q25, MiXCR clone calling, in-frame beta chains kept. Rows merge per CDR3 protein into single entries with the most common DNA and genes. The V and J calls, along with clone size, are taken from TCRdb and not from the paper's own processing. Across this sample there are 26,000 or so distinct CDR3 sequences, with roughly 4.1% seen only once. 6.2% of the sample comes from the top ten.

The data originate from a study of early T cells in non-severe SARS-CoV-2 infection (dated by TCRdb to the early 2020s). With respect to the entire study: Because TCR sequencing was done on bulk RNA from unsorted whole blood, the alpha and beta chains could not be paired.

General findings and caveats noted by the study authors: VDJdb matching was skewed toward anti-spike CD8 responses and likely underestimated virus-specific expansions by missing private and CD4 specificities.

The study was a case-control design nested within a healthcare worker cohort in London, UK, with weekly nasopharyngeal swab PCR tests and blood sampling. Healthcare workers were enrolled in the week of the UK lockdown, from 23 to 31 March 2020, and were followed every week for up to roughly 15 weeks. The sample comprised whole blood. This receptor was taken from an adult who was a healthcare worker with PCR-confirmed SARS-CoV-2 infection or an uninfected control (not recorded which). The chain is made from TRBV10-3 and TRBJ2-7, with TRBD2 identical over 8 junction bases. The nucleotide sequence is TGTGCCATCAGTGAGTCGGGACTAGTTACCGTCGAGCAGTACTTC. Its protein is CAISESGLVTVEQYF.